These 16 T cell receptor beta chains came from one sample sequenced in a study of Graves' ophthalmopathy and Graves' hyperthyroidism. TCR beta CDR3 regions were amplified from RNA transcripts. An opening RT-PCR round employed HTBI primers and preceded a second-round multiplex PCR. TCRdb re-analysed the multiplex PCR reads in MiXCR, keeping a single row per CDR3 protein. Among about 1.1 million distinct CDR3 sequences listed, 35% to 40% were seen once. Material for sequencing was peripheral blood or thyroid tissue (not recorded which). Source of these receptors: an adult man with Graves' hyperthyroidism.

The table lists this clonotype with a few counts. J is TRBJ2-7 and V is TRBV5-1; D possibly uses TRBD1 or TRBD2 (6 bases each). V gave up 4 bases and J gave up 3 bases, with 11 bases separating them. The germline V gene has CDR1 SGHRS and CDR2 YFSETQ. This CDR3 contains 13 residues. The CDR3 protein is CASSTGAGYEQYF. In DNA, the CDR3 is TGCGCCAGCAGCACGGGGGCCGGCTACGAGCAGTACTTC.

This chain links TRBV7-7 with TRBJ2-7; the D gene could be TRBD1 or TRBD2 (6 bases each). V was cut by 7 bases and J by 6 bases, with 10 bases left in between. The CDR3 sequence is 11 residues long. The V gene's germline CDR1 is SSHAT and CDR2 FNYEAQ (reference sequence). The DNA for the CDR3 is TGTGCCAGCACCGGGGGCTTCGAGCAGTACTTC. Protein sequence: CASTGGFEQYF.

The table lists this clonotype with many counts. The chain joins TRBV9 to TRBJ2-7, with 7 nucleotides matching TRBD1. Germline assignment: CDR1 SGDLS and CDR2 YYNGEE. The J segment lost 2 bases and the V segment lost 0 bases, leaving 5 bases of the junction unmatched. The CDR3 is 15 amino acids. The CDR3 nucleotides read TGTGCCAGCAGCGTAGAGACAGGGTGGGCCTACGAGCAGTACTTC. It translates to CASSVETGWAYEQYF. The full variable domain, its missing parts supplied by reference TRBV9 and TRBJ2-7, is DSGVTQTPKHLITATGQRVTLRCSPRSGDLSVYWYQQSLDQGLQFLIQYYNGEERAKGNILERFSAQQFPDLHSELNLSSLELGDSALYFCASSVETGWAYEQYFGPGTRLTVT.

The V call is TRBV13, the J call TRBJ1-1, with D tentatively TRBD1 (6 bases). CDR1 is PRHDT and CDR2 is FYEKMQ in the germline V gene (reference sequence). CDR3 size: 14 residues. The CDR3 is CARPPTGRNTEAFF. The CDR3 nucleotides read TGTGCTAGACCCCCGACAGGACGGAACACTGAAGCTTTCTTT.

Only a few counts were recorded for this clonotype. The CDR3 loop is CSARVWTHTF. Written as DNA, the CDR3 is TGCAGTGCTAGAGTCTGGACGCACACCTTC. V gene TRBV20-1 combines with J gene TRBJ1-2; D is ambiguous. Trimming removed 1 base from V and 12 bases from J, with 9 bases in between. CDR1 is DFQATT, CDR2 SNEGSKA, per germline (reference sequence). The CDR3 consists of 10 residues.

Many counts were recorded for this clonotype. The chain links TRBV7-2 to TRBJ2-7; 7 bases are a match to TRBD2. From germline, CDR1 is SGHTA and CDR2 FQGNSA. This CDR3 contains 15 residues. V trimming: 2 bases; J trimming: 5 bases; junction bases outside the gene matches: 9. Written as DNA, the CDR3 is TGTGCCAGCAGCTTACGGGCGGGAGCCGACGACGAGCAGTACTTC. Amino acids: CASSLRAGADDEQYF.

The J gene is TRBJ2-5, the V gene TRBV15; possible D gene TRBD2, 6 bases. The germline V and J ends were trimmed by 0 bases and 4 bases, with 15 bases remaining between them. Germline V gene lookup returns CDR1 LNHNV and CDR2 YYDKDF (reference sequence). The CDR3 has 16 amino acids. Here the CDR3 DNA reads TGTGCCACCAGCAGAGACCCGGGGACTGGAGCAGAGACCCAGTACTTC. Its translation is CATSRDPGTGAETQYF.

In DNA form, the CDR3 reads TGTGCCAGCAGCTTATCGGGAGCGCTAGCGGGACGAGATACGCAGTATTTT. Its protein product is CASSLSGALAGRDTQYF. V gene TRBV7-9 combines with J gene TRBJ2-3, with TRBD2 matching 9 bases. Germline-derived CDR1 and CDR2 are SEHNR and FQNEAQ (reference sequence). V lost 2 bases and J lost 5; bases outside the gene matches: 11. The CDR3 runs 17 residues. The full variable domain, in which reference TRBV7-9 and TRBJ2-3 provide the parts outside the CDR3, is DTGVSQNPRHKITKRGQNVTFRCDPISEHNRLYWYRQTLGQGPEFLTYFQNEAQLEKSRLLSDRFSAERPKGSFSTLEIQRTEQGDSAMYLCASSLSGALAGRDTQYFGPGTRLTVL.

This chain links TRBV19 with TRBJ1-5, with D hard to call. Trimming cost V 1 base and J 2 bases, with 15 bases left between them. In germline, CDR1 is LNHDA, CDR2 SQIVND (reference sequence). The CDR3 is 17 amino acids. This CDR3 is CASSIVKREYGNQPQHF. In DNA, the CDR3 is TGTGCCAGTAGTATAGTCAAACGGGAATACGGCAATCAGCCCCAGCATTTT.

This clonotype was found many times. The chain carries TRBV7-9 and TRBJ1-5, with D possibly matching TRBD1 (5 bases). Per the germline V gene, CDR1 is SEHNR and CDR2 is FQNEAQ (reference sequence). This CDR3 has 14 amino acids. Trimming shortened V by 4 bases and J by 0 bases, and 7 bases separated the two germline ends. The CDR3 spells CASSSGASNQPQHF. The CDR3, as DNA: TGTGCCAGCAGCTCTGGGGCTAGCAATCAGCCCCAGCATTTT. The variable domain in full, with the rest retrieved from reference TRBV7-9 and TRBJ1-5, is DTGVSQNPRHKITKRGQNVTFRCDPISEHNRLYWYRQTLGQGPEFLTYFQNEAQLEKSRLLSDRFSAERPKGSFSTLEIQRTEQGDSAMYLCASSSGASNQPQHFGDGTRLSIL.

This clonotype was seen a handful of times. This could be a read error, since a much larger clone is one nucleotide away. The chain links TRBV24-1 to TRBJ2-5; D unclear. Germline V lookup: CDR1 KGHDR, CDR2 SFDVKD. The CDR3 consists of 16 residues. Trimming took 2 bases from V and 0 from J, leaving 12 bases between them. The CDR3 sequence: CATSDWAKKNQETQYF. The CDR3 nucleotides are TGTGCCACCAGTGATTGGGCCAAGAAAAACCAAGAGACCCAGTACTTC.

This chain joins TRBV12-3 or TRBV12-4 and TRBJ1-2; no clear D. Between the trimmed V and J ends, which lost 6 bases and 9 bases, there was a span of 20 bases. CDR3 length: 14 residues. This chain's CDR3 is CASSPKTGPLSYTF. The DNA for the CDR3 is TGTGCCAGCAGCCCGAAGACCGGGCCCCTAAGCTACACCTTC.

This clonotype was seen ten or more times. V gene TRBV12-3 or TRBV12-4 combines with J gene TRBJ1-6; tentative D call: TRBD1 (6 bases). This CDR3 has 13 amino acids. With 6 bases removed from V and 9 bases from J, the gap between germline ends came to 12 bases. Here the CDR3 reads CASRGAGGSPLHF. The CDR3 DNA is TGTGCCAGCAGGGGGGCCGGAGGTTCACCCCTCCACTTT.

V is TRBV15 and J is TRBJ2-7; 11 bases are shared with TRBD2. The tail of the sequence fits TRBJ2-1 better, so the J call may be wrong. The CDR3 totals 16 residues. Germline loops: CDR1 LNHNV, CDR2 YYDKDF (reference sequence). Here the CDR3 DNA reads TGTGCCACCAGCGTCCGAACTAGCGGGAGTCGCGATGAGCAGTTCTTC. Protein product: CATSVRTSGSRDEQFF.

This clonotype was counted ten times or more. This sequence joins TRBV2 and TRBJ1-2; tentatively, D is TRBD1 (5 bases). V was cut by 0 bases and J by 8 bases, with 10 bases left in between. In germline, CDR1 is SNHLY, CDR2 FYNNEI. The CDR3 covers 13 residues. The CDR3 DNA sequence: TGTGCCAGCAGTGAAGCGGGGGTGGGGGGCTACACCTTC. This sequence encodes CASSEAGVGGYTF.

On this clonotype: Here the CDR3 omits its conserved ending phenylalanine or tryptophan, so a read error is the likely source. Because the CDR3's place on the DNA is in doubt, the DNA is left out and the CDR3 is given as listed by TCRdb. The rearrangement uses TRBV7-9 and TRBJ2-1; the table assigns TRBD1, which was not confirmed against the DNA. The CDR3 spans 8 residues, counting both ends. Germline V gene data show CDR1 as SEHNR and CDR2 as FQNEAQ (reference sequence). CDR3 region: CASANRDS.